This T cell receptor beta chain came from a study of early T cells in non-severe SARS-CoV-2 infection. Study-level results: VDJdb-based annotation leaned toward anti-spike CD8 responses and missed private and CD4 specificities.

As concerns this clonotype: Its antigen is unidentified.

Trimming left V 6 bases short and J 8 bases short, with 14 bases between. Looked up from germline, CDR1 is SQVTM and CDR2 is ANQGSEA. There are 12 residues in the CDR3. Unique molecular identifiers were attached to individual cDNA molecules. From the 5' RACE reads, TCRdb called clonotypes with MiXCR, one entry per CDR3 protein. The sample lists 55,000 to 80,000 distinct CDR3 sequences, approximately 12% occurring once. The source was whole blood, collected at baseline. The V and J genes are TRBV29-1 and TRBJ2-1, with D maybe TRBD2 (6 bases). This TCR derives from an adult who was a healthcare worker with PCR-confirmed SARS-CoV-2 infection or an uninfected control (not recorded which). CDR3 amino acids: CSVTRRVDEQFF. CDR3 in DNA: TGCAGCGTGACTAGAAGGGTGGATGAGCAGTTCTTC.